The clone carrying this T cell receptor beta chain was counted many times. Its antigen is undetermined. This sample was taken from a study of identical twins. General study results and limits: Invariant populations such as MAIT and iNKT cells could partly muddle zero-insertion analyses. Donors were not followed over many years; analysis was cross-sectional.

This CDR3 has 14 amino acids. Germline V gene sequence: CDR1 SGHAT, CDR2 FQNNGV. The germline V and J ends were trimmed by 3 bases and 7 bases, with 12 bases remaining between them. MiXCR was run by TCRdb on the 5' RACE reads, yielding one entry per CDR3 protein. Of 250,000 or so distinct CDR3 sequences listed, about 7% are singletons. This sample also appeared in a second study, on yellow fever vaccine responses in identical twins.

This TCR was sampled from a woman between 18 and 29 years old in good health. The chain uses TRBV11-2 and TRBJ2-2, with D perhaps TRBD2 (6 bases). The sample was memory (CD45RO+) T cells sorted from blood. The CDR3 protein is CASSLAGLSGELFF. Here the CDR3 DNA reads TGTGCCAGCAGCTTGGCGGGGTTGAGCGGGGAGCTGTTTTTT.